This T cell receptor (beta chain) is from a study of T cell responses to AZD1222 COVID-19 vaccine (dated by TCRdb to the early 2020s). Context from the whole study: A total of under 250 trial participants underwent TCR sequencing, of whom about 210 had received two doses of AZD1222 and approximately 26 had received two doses of the MenACWY control vaccine. Trial participants were enrolled by age into 18-55, 56-69 and 70-plus year subgroups, with roughly 150, 30 and 60 TCR-sequenced participants respectively.

The CDR3 regions of human TCRbeta chains were subjected to immunosequencing. The authors' pipeline ran thus. TCRs in the repertoires were matched against a reference library of SARS-CoV-2-specific TCRs that had been generated with the MIRA antigen-specificity platform. Breadth was defined as the fraction of unique TCRs that were SARS-CoV-2-associated. Depth was defined as the fraction of total T cells that were SARS-CoV-2-associated. Using the MIRA data, every spike-specific TCR was mapped to the spike region that the TCR reacted to and assigned to either a CD4 or a CD8 class. Log10-transformed breadth and depth values were compared by one-way ANOVA with Sidak's multiple comparisons tests. The source is immuneACCESS, and TCRdb retained only in-frame sequences with V and J called. Part of the clones is not carried over; for the studies checked, unresolved V genes explain less than half of this, and the remainder is unexplained. The V and J calls and clone size come from that table; D and trimming were worked out from the DNA. The sample table lists around 130,000 clones, about 93% of them with a count of one. The leading ten clones occupy under 4.5% of the sample.

As concerns this clone: The clone's antigen remains unknown. No per-base quality is available; no much larger clone lies one base away.

The germline V gene yields KGHSH for CDR1 and LQKENI for CDR2. The cysteine opens and the phenylalanine closes a CDR3 of 16 amino acids. CDR3 DNA only is kept here, 48 bases in frame from base 1. V is cut by 5 bases and J by 0 bases, and the space between the germline ends is 14 bases. Points the paper makes about the study in general: Participants were mostly white British and included more females than males, and it was suggested by the authors that clonal diversity may have been underestimated. Reportedly, almost half of the unique spike-specific TCRs recognized epitopes lying outside the regions that are mutated in the B.1.351 and B.1.1.7 variants. Conclusions about previously exposed vaccinees were limited because only six AZD1222 recipients were SARS-CoV-2 seropositive at baseline. After two AZD1222 doses, both the breadth and the depth of spike-specific TCRs were significantly higher than at day 0 and than in MenACWY recipients. The vaccine-associated CD4 TCRs covered the entire spike protein, and the dominant responses fell in regions 160-218 and 743-854. The 56-69-year group was small, and its depth increase did not reach significance, likely because of low power. Because no samples from the day 14 peak response were available, repertoires could be characterized only after the peak T cell response.

The sample's time point label is to be understood as: about 28 days (+/-7) after the second vaccine dose. AZD1222 recipients whose second dose came at about 4 weeks and those whose second dose came at about 12 weeks were combined into one group, since spike-specific TCR depth and breadth did not differ between the two schedules. Samples from vaccinated people were obtained from the UK trials COV001 and COV002, which included a single-blind randomized controlled phase 2/3 trial of AZD1222 (ChAdOx1 nCoV-19) in healthy adults. Trial participant PBMC samples were collected at day 0 and day 28 after the second dose for TCRbeta chain sequencing.

This TCR was recovered from an adult who received the AZD1222 COVID-19 vaccine. This specimen was peripheral blood, taken 28 days after the second AZD1222 dose. The rearranged segments are TRBV18 and TRBJ2-1; the D gene is perhaps TRBD2, from 6 matching bases. The bases read TGTGCCAGCTCAAAACCGGGACTGAGCTCCTACAATGAGCAGTTCTTC. This translates into CASSKPGLSSYNEQFF.